The rows below give T cell receptor beta chains drawn from one sample of a study of cytomegalovirus exposure and HLA in healthy donors. The table came from immunoSEQ multiplex PCR; TCRdb's copy has only in-frame clones and leaves some out. The table has over 70,000 clones, less than 80% seen once; the top ten hold about 1.4%. What was sequenced was PBMCs. Source of these receptors: a male donor in good health and CMV-seronegative. CDR3s include the opening cysteine and the closing phenylalanine or tryptophan. The D gene is left open where the match is weak. Only part of the rows carry a size: once, few, many, or a class if the clone is expanded.

j_call d_call v_call clone_size cdr3_length cdr3_nt cdr3_aa
TRBJ1-1 - TRBV6-5 - 14 TGTGCCAGCACCCGCGAGGACACGAACACTGAAGCTTTCTTT CASTREDTNTEAFF
TRBJ2-1 - TRBV15 - 15 TGTGCCACCAGCAGAGGGCAGGGTGTGGGCAATGAGCAGTTCTTC CATSRGQGVGNEQFF
TRBJ1-1 - TRBV7-9 once 13 TGTTCCAGCAGCCTGTACCAGGGGACTGAAGCTTTCTTT CSSSLYQGTEAFF
TRBJ2-2 - TRBV11-2 - 16 TGTGCCAGCAGCTTAACCCCGGGACAAGACACCGGGGAGCTGTTTTTT CASSLTPGQDTGELFF
TRBJ1-5 - TRBV7-2 - 15 TGTGCCAGCAGCCGTGAGGGGGTTGGCAATCAGCCCCAGCATTTT CASSREGVGNQPQHF
TRBJ2-7 - TRBV2 few 12 TGTGCCAGCAGAGACCGCCCTAGGGAGCAGTACTTC CASRDRPREQYF
TRBJ2-7 - TRBV7-2 - 14 TGTGCCAGCAGCTTAGAGGGGGGGGGCGAGGGGCAGTACTTC CASSLEGGGEGQYF
TRBJ1-2 - TRBV11-1 - 11 TGTGCCAGCCCAGGGCCCTATGGCTACACCTTC CASPGPYGYTF
TRBJ1-2 TRBD1 TRBV4-3 - 13 TGCGCCAGCAGCCAAGGACAGGGTGTCGGCTACACCTTC CASSQGQGVGYTF
TRBJ2-7 TRBD1 TRBV5-1 once 13 TGCGCCAGCCAGGGACAGGGAAGGTACGAGCAGTACTTC CASQGQGRYEQYF
TRBJ1-5 - TRBV6-1 - 14 TGTGCCAGCCGGGTTGGTCGTAGCAATCAGCCCCAGCATTTT CASRVGRSNQPQHF
TRBJ1-1 - TRBV20-1 - 11 TGCAGTGCTAACAGGGACACTGAAGCTTTCTTT CSANRDTEAFF
TRBJ2-4 - TRBV11-2 - 17 TGTGCCAGCAGCTTACGTGAGCTAGAACTAGCCAAAAACATTCAGTACTTC CASSLRELELAKNIQYF
TRBJ1-2 TRBD1 TRBV7-2 few 16 TGTGCCAGCAGCTTAGGCGGACAGGGGGGTAACTATGGCTACACCTTC CASSLGGQGGNYGYTF
TRBJ2-3 - TRBV25-1 - 12 TGTGCCAGCAGTGAACCGGCAGATACGCAGTATTTT CASSEPADTQYF
TRBJ2-7 - TRBV29-1 - 13 TGCAGCGTTGCACAGCCTTACTCCTACGAGCAGTACTTC CSVAQPYSYEQYF
TRBJ2-7 - TRBV19 few 15 TGTGCCAGTAGTATTAGTATTATCGGGTACGACGAGCAGTACTTC CASSISIIGYDEQYF
TRBJ1-2 - TRBV9 - 14 TGTGCCAGCAGCGGTCGGGGGGTCAACTATGGCTACACCTTC CASSGRGVNYGYTF
TRBJ2-5 - TRBV14 - 15 TGTGCCAGCAGCCCTCTGGCCGACGGGTCAGAGACCCAGTACTTC CASSPLADGSETQYF
TRBJ2-2 - TRBV5-4 once 14 TGTGCCAGCAGCTTGTGGGGGGTCACCGGGGAGCTGTTTTTT CASSLWGVTGELFF
TRBJ2-1 - TRBV21-1 - 13 TGTGCCAGCAGCCCACGCGGGGGTAATGAGCAGTTCTTC CASSPRGGNEQFF
TRBJ1-2 - TRBV28 - 12 TGTGCCAGCAGTTTGTGGCCCTATGGCTACACCTTC CASSLWPYGYTF
TRBJ1-1 TRBD1 TRBV7-3 - 13 TGTGCCAGCAGCTCGGGGACAGGGGGACGAGCTTTCTTT CASSSGTGGRAFF
TRBJ1-2 TRBD1 TRBV10-3 - 14 TGTGCCATCAGCCAAAGGACAGGGGAGTATGGCTACACCTTC CAISQRTGEYGYTF
TRBJ1-2 - TRBV6-5 few 14 TGTGCCAGCAGTATCGAAGGGGTCCCCTATGGCTACACCTTC CASSIEGVPYGYTF
TRBJ2-7 TRBD2 TRBV6-1 - 20 TGTGCCAGCAGTGACGCTATAGGCCTTCCTCGGGCGGGAGTGTCCTACGAGCAGTACTTC CASSDAIGLPRAGVSYEQYF
TRBJ2-3 - TRBV2 - 16 TGTGCCAGCAGCGCGGGTGGCGGGACTAGCACAGATACGCAGTATTTT CASSAGGGTSTDTQYF
TRBJ2-1 - TRBV7-9 - 16 TGTGCCAGCAGCTCGCGGGGCGGAAGCTCCTACAATGAGCAGTTCTTC CASSSRGGSSYNEQFF
TRBJ2-1 - TRBV30 - 14 TGTGCCTGGATTCTCCCGTGGCATACCAATGAGCAGTTCTTC CAWILPWHTNEQFF
TRBJ1-1 TRBD1 TRBV7-2 - 19 TGTGCCAGCAGCTTGAGATTGGGACAGCAATTACCCCTGAACACTGAAGCTTTCTTT CASSLRLGQQLPLNTEAFF
TRBJ1-5 - TRBV7-2 - 14 TGTGCCAGCAGCCTCCCAAACAACAATCAGCCCCAGCATTTT CASSLPNNNQPQHF
TRBJ1-2 - TRBV6-5 once 16 TGTGCCAGCAGTTATCCTGACAGGTCCCCAAACTATGGCTACACCTTC CASSYPDRSPNYGYTF
TRBJ2-1 TRBD2 TRBV11-2 - 15 TGTGCCAGCAGCCGAGGACTAGCGGGAGTTTTTGAGCAGTTCTTC CASSRGLAGVFEQFF
TRBJ2-1 - TRBV10-3 - 14 TGTGCCATCAGTGAGGCAGGGTTCTACAATGAGCAGTTCTTC CAISEAGFYNEQFF
TRBJ2-7 - TRBV6-1 - 14 TGTGCCAGCAGTGTAAGTAGAGGGTCTTTGGAGCAGTACTTC CASSVSRGSLEQYF
TRBJ1-1 TRBD1 TRBV10-1 - 17 TGCGCCAGCAGTGCGAGGGGGCGCAAGTCATTGGACACTGAAGCTTTCTTT CASSARGRKSLDTEAFF
TRBJ2-1 - TRBV19 medium-sized 11 TGTGCCAGTAGTTTCGGACTCGGACAGTTCTTC CASSFGLGQFF
TRBJ2-5 TRBD2 TRBV11-2 - 12 TGTGCCAGTGGGACTACCGAAGAGACCCAGTACTTC CASGTTEETQYF
TRBJ1-2 - TRBV4-1 few 14 TGCGCCAGCAGCCAAGATCTCCACTCCTATGGCTACACCTTC CASSQDLHSYGYTF
TRBJ1-1 - TRBV18 - 15 TGTGCCAGCTCACCGCTGATCAGGGAATACACTGAAGCTTTCTTT CASSPLIREYTEAFF
TRBJ2-3 TRBD2 TRBV28 - 16 TGTGCCAGCAGTCCGCATAGCGGGACGGGCACAGATACGCAGTATTTT CASSPHSGTGTDTQYF
TRBJ1-1 - TRBV29-1 - 12 TGCAGCACCCGCTGGGGGGGGACTGAAGCTTTCTTT CSTRWGGTEAFF
TRBJ1-3 - TRBV6-5 - 14 TGTGCCAGCCGACAGGAGCACTACGGAAACACCATATATTTT CASRQEHYGNTIYF
TRBJ2-7 - TRBV10-3 - 15 TGTGCCATCAGTGATCCCTCACTAATCCCCTACGAGCAGTACTTC CAISDPSLIPYEQYF
TRBJ2-7 TRBD1 TRBV10-3 - 16 TGTGCCATCAGTGAGCCACAGGGGGCCTTTTCCTACGAGCAGTACTTC CAISEPQGAFSYEQYF
TRBJ1-5 TRBD1 TRBV5-5 - 16 TGTGCCAGCAGCTTGACAGGGGGCTTTACCAATCAGCCCCAGCATTTT CASSLTGGFTNQPQHF
TRBJ1-1 TRBD1 TRBV29-1 - 13 TGCAGCGTTGCACAGGGGGAAGGAACTGAAGCTTTCTTT CSVAQGEGTEAFF
TRBJ1-2 - TRBV6-4 - 15 TGTGCCAGCCGGCAGAGGCGGAATGGCAACTATGGCTACACCTTC CASRQRRNGNYGYTF
TRBJ1-5 - TRBV6-1 few 16 TGTGCCAGCAGTGTCCCCGCGGGAGGGGCATGGCAGCCCCAGCATTTT CASSVPAGGAWQPQHF
TRBJ1-1 - TRBV7-9 - 12 TGTGCCAGCACCTTAATAAGGGGTGAAGCTTTCTTT CASTLIRGEAFF